The 7 T cell receptor beta chains below were found in one sample sequenced in a study of cytomegalovirus exposure and HLA in healthy donors. The PCR ran on 60 Vbeta and 13 Jbeta primers. Sequenced by immunoSEQ multiplex PCR; TCRdb stores in-frame clones only, minus some. The data contain fewer than 200,000 clones, around 64% of them singletons. Sequencing used PBMCs. These receptors were obtained from a woman under 40 in good health and CMV-seronegative.

The J gene is TRBJ2-7, the V gene TRBV6-5, with D perhaps TRBD1 (6 bases). There are 15 residues in the CDR3. The V and J ends lost 4 bases and 5 bases respectively, with 18 bases between them. Germline CDR1 reads MNHEY; CDR2 reads SVGAGI. The CDR3: CASSSGGQFDHEQYF. CDR3 nucleotide sequence: TGTGCCAGCAGTTCAGGAGGACAGTTCGACCACGAGCAGTACTTC.

There are a few counts of this clone. This chain links TRBV7-9 with TRBJ2-7, with a possible D match to TRBD1 (6 bases). This CDR3 comprises 13 residues. CDR1 SEHNR and CDR2 FQNEAQ come from the germline V gene (reference sequence). V shed 5 bases and J shed 5 bases, with 13 bases lying between them. The CDR3 here is CASSQTGTNEQYF. CDR3 nucleotides: TGTGCCAGCAGCCAGACCGGGACAAACGAGCAGTACTTC.

In DNA, the CDR3 is TGTGCCACCAGCACCTCCTGGACAGGGGGCCACGAGCAGTACTTC. Protein sequence: CATSTSWTGGHEQYF. J is TRBJ2-7 and V is TRBV15, with 11 bases fitting TRBD1. V lost 4 bases and J lost 5; bases outside the gene matches: 7. Germline V lookup: CDR1 LNHNV, CDR2 YYDKDF (reference sequence). This CDR3 region has 15 residues.

This chain connects TRBV19 to TRBJ2-1, with TRBD1 matching 8 bases. The CDR3 is made up of 14 amino acids. V lost 3 bases and J lost 6; bases outside the gene matches: 4. Germline V lookup: CDR1 LNHDA, CDR2 SQIVND (reference sequence). The chain's CDR3 is CASSIMTGVNEQFF. CDR3 DNA sequence: TGTGCCAGTAGTATCATGACAGGGGTCAATGAGCAGTTCTTC.

The V and J genes are TRBV7-2 and TRBJ1-6; TRBD1 might be the D (6 bases). Germline V gene sequence: CDR1 SGHTA, CDR2 FQGNSA. V dropped 5 bases and J dropped 0 bases, with 11 bases sitting between them. The length of the CDR3 is 16 residues. In DNA form, the CDR3 reads TGTGCCAGCAGCCCAGGGGCGAGCTCCTATAATTCACCCCTCCACTTT. Protein: CASSPGASSYNSPLHF.

The CDR3, as DNA: TGTGCCAGCAACAGCCATCAAGAGACCCAGTACTTC. This encodes CASNSHQETQYF. The chain uses TRBV2 and TRBJ2-5; no clear D gene. V lost 7 bases and J lost 2, with 8 bases in between. CDR1 is SNHLY and CDR2 is FYNNEI in the germline V gene. The CDR3 loop spans 12 amino acids.

The rearrangement links TRBV2 to TRBJ1-5; D perhaps matches TRBD1 (6 bases). This CDR3 region has 14 residues. Germline V gene sequence: CDR1 SNHLY, CDR2 FYNNEI. V was trimmed by 6 bases and J by 7 bases, leaving 16 bases between them. The CDR3 loop is CASSVQAGEQPQHF. CDR3 sequence (DNA): TGTGCCAGCAGCGTTCAGGCAGGGGAACAGCCCCAGCATTTT. Filled out from reference TRBV2 and TRBJ1-5, the complete variable domain reads EPEVTQTPSHQVTQMGQEVILRCVPISNHLYFYWYRQILGQKVEFLVSFYNNEISEKSEIFDDQFSVERPDGSNFTLKIRSTKLEDSAMYFCASSVQAGEQPQHFGDGTRLSIL.